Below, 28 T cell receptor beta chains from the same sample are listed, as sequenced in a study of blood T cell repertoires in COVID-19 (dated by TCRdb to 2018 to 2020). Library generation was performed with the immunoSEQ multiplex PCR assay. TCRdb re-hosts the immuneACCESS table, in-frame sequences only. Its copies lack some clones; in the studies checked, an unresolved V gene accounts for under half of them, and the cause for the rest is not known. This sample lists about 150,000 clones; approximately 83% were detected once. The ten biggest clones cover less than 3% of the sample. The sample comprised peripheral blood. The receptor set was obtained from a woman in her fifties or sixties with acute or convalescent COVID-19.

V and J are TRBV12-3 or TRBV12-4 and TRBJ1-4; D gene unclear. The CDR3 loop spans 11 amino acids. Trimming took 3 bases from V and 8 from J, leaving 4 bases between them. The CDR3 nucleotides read TGTGCCAGCAGTTTTCGGGAAAAACTGTTTTTT. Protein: CASSFREKLFF.

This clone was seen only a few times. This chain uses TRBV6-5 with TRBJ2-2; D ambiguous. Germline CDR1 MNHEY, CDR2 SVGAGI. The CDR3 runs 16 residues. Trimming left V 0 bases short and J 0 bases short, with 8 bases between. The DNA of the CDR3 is TGTGCCAGCAGTTACTCCCGAAACTCGAACACCGGGGAGCTGTTTTTT. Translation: CASSYSRNSNTGELFF.

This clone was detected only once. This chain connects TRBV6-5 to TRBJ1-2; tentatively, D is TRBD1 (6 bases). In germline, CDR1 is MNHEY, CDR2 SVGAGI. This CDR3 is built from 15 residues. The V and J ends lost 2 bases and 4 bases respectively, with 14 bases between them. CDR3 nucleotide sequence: TGTGCCAGCAGTTACCCCGGACAGACCCTCTATGGCTACACCTTC. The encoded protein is CASSYPGQTLYGYTF.

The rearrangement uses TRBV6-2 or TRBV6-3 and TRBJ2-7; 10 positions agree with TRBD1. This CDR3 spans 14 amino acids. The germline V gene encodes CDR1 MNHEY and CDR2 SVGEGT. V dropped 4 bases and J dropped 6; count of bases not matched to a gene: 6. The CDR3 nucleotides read TGTGCCAGCAGTTCCCGGGACAGGGGACCCGAGCAGTACTTC. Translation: CASSSRDRGPEQYF.

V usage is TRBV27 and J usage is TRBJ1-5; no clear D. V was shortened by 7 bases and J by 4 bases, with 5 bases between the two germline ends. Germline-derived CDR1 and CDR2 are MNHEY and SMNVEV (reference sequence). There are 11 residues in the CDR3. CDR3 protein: CASTGNQPQHF. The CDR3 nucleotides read TGTGCCAGCACGGGGAATCAGCCCCAGCATTTT.

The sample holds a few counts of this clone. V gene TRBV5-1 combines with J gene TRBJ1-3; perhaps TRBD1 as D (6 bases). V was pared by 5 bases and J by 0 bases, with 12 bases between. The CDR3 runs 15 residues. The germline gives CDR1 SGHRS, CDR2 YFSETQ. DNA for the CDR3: TGCGCCAGCAGTTGGACAGAAAGCTCTGGAAACACCATATATTTT. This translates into CASSWTESSGNTIYF.

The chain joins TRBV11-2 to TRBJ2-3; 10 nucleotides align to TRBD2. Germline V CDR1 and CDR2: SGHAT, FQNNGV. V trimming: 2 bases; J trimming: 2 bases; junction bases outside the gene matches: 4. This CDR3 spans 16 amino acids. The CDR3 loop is CASSLTSGVATDTQYF. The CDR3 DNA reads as TGTGCCAGCAGCTTAACTAGCGGGGTCGCCACAGATACGCAGTATTTT.

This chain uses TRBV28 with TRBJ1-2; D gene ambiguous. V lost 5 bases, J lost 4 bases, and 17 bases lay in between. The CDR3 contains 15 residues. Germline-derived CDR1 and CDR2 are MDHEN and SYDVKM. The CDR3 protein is CASSPALGVGYGYTF. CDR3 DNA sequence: TGTGCCAGCAGTCCTGCTTTAGGAGTGGGCTATGGCTACACCTTC.

CDR3 bases: TGTGCCAGCAGTTACTCGCTAGCGGGGGCCAACGTCCTGACTTTC. This gives the protein CASSYSLAGANVLTF. V is TRBV6-5 and J is TRBJ2-6; D may be TRBD2 (6 bases). There are 15 residues in the CDR3. The germline CDR1 and CDR2 sequences are MNHEY and SVGAGI. With 0 bases removed from V and 4 bases from J, the gap between germline ends came to 7 bases.

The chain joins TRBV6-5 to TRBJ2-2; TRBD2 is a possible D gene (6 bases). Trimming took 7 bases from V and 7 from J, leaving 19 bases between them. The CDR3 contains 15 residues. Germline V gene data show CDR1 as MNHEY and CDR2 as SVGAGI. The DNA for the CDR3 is TGTGCCAGCATTACTACCGGAGGGCTGGGCGGGGAGCTGTTTTTT. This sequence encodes CASITTGGLGGELFF.

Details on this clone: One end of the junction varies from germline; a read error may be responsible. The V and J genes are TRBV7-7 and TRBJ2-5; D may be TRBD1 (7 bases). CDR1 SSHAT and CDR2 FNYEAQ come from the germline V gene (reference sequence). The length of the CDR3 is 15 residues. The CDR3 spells CASSSQGGNQETQYF. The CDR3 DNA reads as TGTGCTAGCAGCTCCCAGGGGGGCAATCAAGAGACCCAGTACTTC.

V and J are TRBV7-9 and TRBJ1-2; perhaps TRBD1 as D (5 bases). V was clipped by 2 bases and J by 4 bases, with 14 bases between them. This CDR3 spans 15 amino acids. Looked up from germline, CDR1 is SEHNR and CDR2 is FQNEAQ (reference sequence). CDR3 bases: TGTGCCAGCAGCTTAAGGGGCAGGGAAGGCTATGGCTACACCTTC. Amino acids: CASSLRGREGYGYTF.

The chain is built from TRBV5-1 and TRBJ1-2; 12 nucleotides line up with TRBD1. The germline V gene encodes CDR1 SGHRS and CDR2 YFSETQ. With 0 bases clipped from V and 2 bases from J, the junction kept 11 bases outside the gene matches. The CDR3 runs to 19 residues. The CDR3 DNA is TGCGCCAGCAGCTTGGGACCCGGGACAGGGGGCCCCTGGAACTATGGCTACACCTTC. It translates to CASSLGPGTGGPWNYGYTF.

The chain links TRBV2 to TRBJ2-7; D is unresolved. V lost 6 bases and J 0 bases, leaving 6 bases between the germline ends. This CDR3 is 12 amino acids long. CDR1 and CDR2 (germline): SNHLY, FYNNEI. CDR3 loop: CASRGDSYEQYF. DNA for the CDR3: TGTGCCAGCAGGGGCGACTCCTACGAGCAGTACTTC.

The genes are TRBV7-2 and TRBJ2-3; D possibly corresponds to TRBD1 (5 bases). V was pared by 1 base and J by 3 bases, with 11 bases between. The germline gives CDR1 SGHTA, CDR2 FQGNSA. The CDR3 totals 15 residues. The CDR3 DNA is TGTGCCAGCAGCTTAGAGCCCCAGGGAACAGATACGCAGTATTTT. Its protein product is CASSLEPQGTDTQYF.

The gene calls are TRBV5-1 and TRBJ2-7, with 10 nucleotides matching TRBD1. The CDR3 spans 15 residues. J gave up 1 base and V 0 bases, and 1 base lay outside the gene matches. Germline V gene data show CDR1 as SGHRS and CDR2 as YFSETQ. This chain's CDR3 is CASSLGGQGSYEQYF. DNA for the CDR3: TGCGCCAGCAGCTTGGGGGGACAGGGGTCCTACGAGCAGTACTTC. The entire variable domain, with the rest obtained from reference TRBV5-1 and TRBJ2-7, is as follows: KAGVTQTPRYLIKTRGQQVTLSCSPISGHRSVSWYQQTPGQGLQFLFEYFSETQRNKGNFPGRFSGRQFSNSRSEMNVSTLELGDSALYLCASSLGGQGSYEQYFGPGTRLTVT.

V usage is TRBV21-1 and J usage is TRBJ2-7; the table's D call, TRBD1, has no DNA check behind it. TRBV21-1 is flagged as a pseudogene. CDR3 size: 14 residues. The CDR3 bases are TGTGCCACCGGTCCGGGACACCCCTACTACGAGCAGTACTTC. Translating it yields CATGPGHPYYEQYF.

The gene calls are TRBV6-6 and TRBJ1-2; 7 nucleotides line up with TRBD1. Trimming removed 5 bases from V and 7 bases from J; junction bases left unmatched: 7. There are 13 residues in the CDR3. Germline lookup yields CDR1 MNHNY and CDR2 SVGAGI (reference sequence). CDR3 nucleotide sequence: TGTGCCAGCAGTACCGACAGGGTGCGTGGCTACACCTTC. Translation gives CASSTDRVRGYTF.

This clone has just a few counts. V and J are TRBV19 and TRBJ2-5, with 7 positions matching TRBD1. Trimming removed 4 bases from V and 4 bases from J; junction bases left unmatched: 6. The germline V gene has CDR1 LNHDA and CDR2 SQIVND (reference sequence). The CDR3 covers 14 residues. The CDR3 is CASSKQGTGETQYF. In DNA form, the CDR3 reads TGTGCCAGTAGTAAACAGGGGACGGGAGAGACCCAGTACTTC. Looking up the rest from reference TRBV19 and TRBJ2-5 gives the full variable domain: DGGITQSPKYLFRKEGQNVTLSCEQNLNHDAMYWYRQDPGQGLRLIYYSQIVNDFQKGDIAEGYSVSREKKESFPLTVTSAQKNPTAFYLCASSKQGTGETQYFGPGTRLLVL.

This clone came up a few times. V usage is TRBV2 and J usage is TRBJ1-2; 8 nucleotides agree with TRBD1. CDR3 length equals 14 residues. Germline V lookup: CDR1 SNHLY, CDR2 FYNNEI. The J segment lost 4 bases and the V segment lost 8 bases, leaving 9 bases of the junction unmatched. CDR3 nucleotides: TGTGCCAGCGGCCAAGACAGGGGCTCCTATGGCTACACCTTC. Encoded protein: CASGQDRGSYGYTF.

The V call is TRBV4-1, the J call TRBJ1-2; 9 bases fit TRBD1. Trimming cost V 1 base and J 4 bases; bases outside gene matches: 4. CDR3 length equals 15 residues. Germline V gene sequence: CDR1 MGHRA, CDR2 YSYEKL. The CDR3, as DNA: TGCGCCAGCAGCCAAGGGGGACAGGGAAGCTATGGCTACACCTTC. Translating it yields CASSQGGQGSYGYTF.

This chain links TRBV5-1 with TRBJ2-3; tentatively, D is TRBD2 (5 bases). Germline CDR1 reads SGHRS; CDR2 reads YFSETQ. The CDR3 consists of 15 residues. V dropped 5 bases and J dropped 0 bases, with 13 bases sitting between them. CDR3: CASRLRVVSTDTQYF. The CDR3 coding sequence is TGCGCCAGCAGACTGCGGGTGGTTAGCACAGATACGCAGTATTTT.

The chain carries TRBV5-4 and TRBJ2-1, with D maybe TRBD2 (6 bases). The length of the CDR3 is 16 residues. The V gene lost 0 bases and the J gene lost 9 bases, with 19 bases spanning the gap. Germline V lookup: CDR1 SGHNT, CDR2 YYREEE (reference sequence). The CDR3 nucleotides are TGTGCCAGCAGCTTGGCCTCCCGCCGGGGGAGCCGTGAGCAGTTCTTC. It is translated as CASSLASRRGSREQFF.

DNA of the CDR3: TGCGCCAGCAGCCAATCCGGGGTTTTCACCTTC. Protein: CASSQSGVFTF. V gene TRBV4-1 combines with J gene TRBJ1-2; D gene unclear. The CDR3 is made up of 11 amino acids. The V end was cut by 2 bases, the J end by 13 bases, with 11 bases between. Germline V gene data show CDR1 as MGHRA and CDR2 as YSYEKL.

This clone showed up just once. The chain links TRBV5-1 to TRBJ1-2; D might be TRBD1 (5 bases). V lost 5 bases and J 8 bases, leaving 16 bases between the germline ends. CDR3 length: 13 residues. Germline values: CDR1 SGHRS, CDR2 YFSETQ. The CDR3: CASSPGGGEGYTF. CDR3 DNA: TGCGCCAGCAGTCCGGGGGGAGGGGAAGGCTACACCTTC.

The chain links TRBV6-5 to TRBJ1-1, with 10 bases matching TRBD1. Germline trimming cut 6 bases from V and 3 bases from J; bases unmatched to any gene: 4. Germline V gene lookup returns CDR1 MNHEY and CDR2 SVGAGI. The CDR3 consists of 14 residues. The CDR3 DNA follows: TGTGCCAGCAGAACCGGGACAGGGGACACTGAAGCTTTCTTT. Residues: CASRTGTGDTEAFF.

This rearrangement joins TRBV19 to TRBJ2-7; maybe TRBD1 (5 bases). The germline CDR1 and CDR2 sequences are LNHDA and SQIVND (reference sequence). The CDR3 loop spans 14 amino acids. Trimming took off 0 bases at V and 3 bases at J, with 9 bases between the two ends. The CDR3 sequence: CASSIDGHYYEQYF. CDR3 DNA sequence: TGTGCCAGTAGTATAGATGGACACTACTACGAGCAGTACTTC.

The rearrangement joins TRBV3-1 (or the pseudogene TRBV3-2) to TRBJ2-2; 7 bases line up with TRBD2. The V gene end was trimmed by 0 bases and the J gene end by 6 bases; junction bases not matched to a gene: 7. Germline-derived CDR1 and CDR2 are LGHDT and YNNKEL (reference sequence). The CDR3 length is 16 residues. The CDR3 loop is CASSQETGGWSGELFF. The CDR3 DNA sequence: TGTGCCAGCAGCCAAGAGACGGGGGGTTGGTCCGGGGAGCTGTTTTTT.